This TCR beta chain was identified in a study of T cell responses to AZD1222 COVID-19 vaccine. V shed 6 bases and J 0 bases; nucleotides not matched to a gene: 11. The germline gives CDR1 MNHEY, CDR2 SVGEGT. The CDR3 contains 17 residues. General study findings and limits: Once two AZD1222 doses were given, Spike-specific TCR breadth and depth went up.

Only in-frame clones appear in the TCRdb table, and some are missing; sequencing was by immunoSEQ multiplex PCR. The top ten hold 1.6% of the sample, which has about 140,000 clones, 75% to 90% seen once. Comments on this clone: Its matching antigen is unknown.

The source was peripheral blood, collected on day 0 of AZD1222 vaccination. V gene TRBV6-2 or TRBV6-3 combines with J gene TRBJ2-4; 7 bases align to TRBD1. The sequence came from an adult in good health. The CDR3 DNA is TGTGCCAGCAGCCCTTTCGGACAGGTCCAAGCCAAAAACATTCAGTACTTC. It is translated as CASSPFGQVQAKNIQYF.